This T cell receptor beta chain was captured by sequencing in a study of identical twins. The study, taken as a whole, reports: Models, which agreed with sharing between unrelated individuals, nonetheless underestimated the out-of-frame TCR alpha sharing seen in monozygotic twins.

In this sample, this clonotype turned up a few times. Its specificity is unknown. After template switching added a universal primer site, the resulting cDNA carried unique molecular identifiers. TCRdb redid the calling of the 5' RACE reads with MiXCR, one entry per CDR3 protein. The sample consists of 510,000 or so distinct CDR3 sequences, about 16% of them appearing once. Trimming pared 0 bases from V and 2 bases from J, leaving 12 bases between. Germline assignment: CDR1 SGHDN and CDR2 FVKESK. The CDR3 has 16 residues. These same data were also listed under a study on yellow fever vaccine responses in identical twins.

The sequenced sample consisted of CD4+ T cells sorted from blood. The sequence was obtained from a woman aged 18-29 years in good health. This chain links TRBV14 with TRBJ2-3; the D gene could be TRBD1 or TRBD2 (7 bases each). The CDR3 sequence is CASSQETGRATDTQYF. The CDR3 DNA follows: TGTGCCAGCAGCCAAGAGACAGGGAGGGCCACAGATACGCAGTATTTT.